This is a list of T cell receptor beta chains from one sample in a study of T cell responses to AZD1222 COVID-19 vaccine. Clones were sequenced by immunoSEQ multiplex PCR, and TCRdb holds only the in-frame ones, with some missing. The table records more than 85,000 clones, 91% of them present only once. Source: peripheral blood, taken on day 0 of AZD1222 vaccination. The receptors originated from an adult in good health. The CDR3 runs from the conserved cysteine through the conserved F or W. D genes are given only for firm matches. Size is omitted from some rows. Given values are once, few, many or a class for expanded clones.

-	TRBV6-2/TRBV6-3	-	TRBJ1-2	CASSYDRYGYTF	TGTGCCAGCAGTTATGACAGATATGGCTACACCTTC
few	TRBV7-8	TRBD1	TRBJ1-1	CASSFDRANEAFF	TGTGCCAGCAGCTTCGACAGGGCCAATGAAGCTTTCTTT
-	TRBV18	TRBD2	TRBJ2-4	CASSPAGVRKDIQYF	TGTGCCAGCTCACCGGCGGGGGTGAGAAAAGACATTCAGTACTTC
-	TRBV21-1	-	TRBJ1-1	CASSKSTEAFF	TGTGCCAGCAGCAAAAGCACTGAAGCTTTCTTT
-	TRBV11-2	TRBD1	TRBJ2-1	CASSLYRGPYNEQFF	TGTGCCAGCAGTCTATACAGGGGCCCCTACAATGAGCAGTTCTTC
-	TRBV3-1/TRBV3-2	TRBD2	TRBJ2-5	CASSQEAAVRERETQYF	TGTGCCAGCAGCCAAGAGGCGGCCGTGCGGGAGAGGGAGACCCAGTACTTC
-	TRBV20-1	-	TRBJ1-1	CSAPETPEAFF	TGCAGTGCACCTGAGACCCCTGAAGCTTTCTTT
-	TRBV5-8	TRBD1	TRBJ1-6	CASSPGQGANYNSPLHF	TGTGCCAGCAGCCCGGGACAGGGGGCCAACTATAATTCACCCCTCCACTTT
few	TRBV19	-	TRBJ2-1	CASSRWELYNEQFF	TGTGCCAGTAGTAGGTGGGAGCTTTACAATGAGCAGTTCTTC
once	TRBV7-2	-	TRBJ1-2	CASSYPREGYGYTF	TGTGCCAGCAGCTACCCCCGAGAGGGCTATGGCTACACCTTC
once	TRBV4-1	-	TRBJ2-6	CASSQDQRAVLTF	TGCGCCAGCAGCCAAGATCAAAGGGCCGTCCTGACTTTC
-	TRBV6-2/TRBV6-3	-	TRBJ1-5	CASSYSRSLHYSNQPQHF	TGTGCCAGCAGTTACTCCCGGTCGCTCCACTATAGCAATCAGCCCCAGCATTTT
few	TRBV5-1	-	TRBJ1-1	CASTLNPNRNMNTEAFF	TGCGCCAGCACCCTAAACCCAAACCGGAATATGAACACTGAAGCTTTCTTT
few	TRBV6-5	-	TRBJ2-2	CASKLVNGGELFF	TGTGCCAGCAAATTAGTGAACGGCGGGGAGCTGTTTTTT
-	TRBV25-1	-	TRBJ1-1	CASGWGSEAFF	TGTGCCAGCGGGTGGGGGTCTGAAGCTTTCTTT
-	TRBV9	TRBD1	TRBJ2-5	CASSVAPQGAGETQYF	TGTGCCAGCAGCGTAGCCCCCCAGGGGGCGGGGGAGACCCAGTACTTC
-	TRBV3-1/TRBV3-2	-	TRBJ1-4	CASSQGFSNEKLFF	TGTGCCAGCAGCCAAGGGTTCTCTAATGAAAAACTGTTTTTT
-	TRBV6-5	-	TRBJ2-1	CASSYYAATYNEQFF	TGTGCCAGCAGTTACTACGCGGCAACCTACAATGAGCAGTTCTTC
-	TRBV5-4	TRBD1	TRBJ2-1	CASSSGQGSSYNEQFF	TGTGCCAGCAGCTCGGGACAGGGTAGCTCCTACAATGAGCAGTTCTTC
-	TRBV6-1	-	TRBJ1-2	CASSEIRYGYTF	TGTGCCAGCAGTGAAATAAGATATGGCTACACCTTC
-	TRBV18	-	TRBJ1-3	CASSPQADTIYF	TGTGCCAGCTCTCCTCAGGCGGACACCATATATTTT
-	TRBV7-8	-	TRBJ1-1	CASSAQTGFGTEAFF	TGTGCCAGCAGCGCCCAAACAGGGTTCGGCACTGAAGCTTTCTTT
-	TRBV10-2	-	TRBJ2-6	CASSRDRRSGANVLTF	TGCGCCAGCAGTCGGGACCGCCGCTCTGGGGCCAACGTCCTGACTTTC
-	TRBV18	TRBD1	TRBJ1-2	CASSPPGTGTNYGYTF	TGTGCCAGCTCACCACCGGGGACAGGGACTAACTATGGCTACACCTTC
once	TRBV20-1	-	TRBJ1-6	CSASIVGSAGYNSPLHF	TGCAGTGCTAGTATCGTCGGGTCTGCGGGGTATAATTCACCCCTCCACTTT
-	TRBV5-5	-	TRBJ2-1	CASSLGAGAYYNEQFF	TGTGCCAGCAGCTTGGGGGCAGGGGCATACTACAATGAGCAGTTCTTC
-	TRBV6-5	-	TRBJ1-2	CASSLHTGFRTYGYTF	TGTGCCAGCAGTTTACACACAGGGTTTCGTACCTATGGCTACACCTTC
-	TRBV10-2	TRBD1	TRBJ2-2	CASSERQGATGELFF	TGCGCCAGCAGTGAACGACAGGGCGCCACCGGGGAGCTGTTTTTT
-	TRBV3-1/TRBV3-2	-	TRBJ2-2	CASSLIQSGELFF	TGTGCCAGCAGCCTTATCCAGTCCGGGGAGCTGTTTTTT
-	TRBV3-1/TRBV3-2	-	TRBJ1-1	CASSQDKGRWGGLKGENTEAFF	TGTGCCAGCAGCCAAGATAAAGGGAGATGGGGCGGCCTCAAGGGTGAGAACACTGAAGCTTTCTTT
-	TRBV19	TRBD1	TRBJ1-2	CASTLQGAGDYGYTF	TGTGCCAGTACCCTACAGGGGGCGGGCGACTATGGCTACACCTTC
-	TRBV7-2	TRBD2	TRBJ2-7	CASSQTSGGYYEQYF	TGTGCCAGCAGCCAAACTAGCGGGGGTTACTACGAGCAGTACTTC
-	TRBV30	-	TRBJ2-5	CAWTRVGETQYF	TGTGCCTGGACTCGCGTCGGTGAGACCCAGTACTTC
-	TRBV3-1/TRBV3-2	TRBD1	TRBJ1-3	CASSSGQGSSGNTIYF	TGTGCCAGCAGCTCGGGACAGGGAAGCTCTGGAAACACCATATATTTT
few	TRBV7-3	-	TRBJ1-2	CASSLTARDYGYTF	TGTGCCAGCAGCTTAACGGCGAGGGATTATGGCTACACCTTC
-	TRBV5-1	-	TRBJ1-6	CASSLTGPYNSPLHF	TGCGCCAGCAGCTTGACAGGGCCCTATAATTCACCCCTCCACTTT
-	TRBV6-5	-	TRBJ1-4	CASSPGPLNEKLFF	TGTGCCAGCAGTCCGGGGCCCTTAAATGAAAAACTGTTTTTT
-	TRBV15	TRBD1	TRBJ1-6	CATSRDPLTGGNNSPLHF	TGTGCCACCAGCAGAGACCCACTGACAGGGGGAAATAATTCACCCCTCCACTTT
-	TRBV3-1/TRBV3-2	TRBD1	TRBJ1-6	CASSQAGTVDNSPLHF	TGTGCCAGCAGCCAAGCTGGGACAGTGGATAATTCACCCCTCCACTTT
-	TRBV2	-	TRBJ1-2	CASSPGPYGYTF	TGTGCCAGCAGCCCCGGGCCCTATGGCTACACCTTC
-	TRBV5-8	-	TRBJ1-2	CASSFRRATLGYTF	TGTGCCAGCAGCTTCCGAAGGGCGACGCTTGGCTACACCTTC
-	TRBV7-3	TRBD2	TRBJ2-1	CASSLGGEGEQFF	TGTGCCAGCAGCTTAGGAGGGGAGGGTGAGCAGTTCTTC
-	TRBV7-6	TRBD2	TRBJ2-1	CASSLEASGSSYNEQFF	TGTGCCAGCAGCTTAGAGGCTAGCGGGAGCTCCTACAATGAGCAGTTCTTC
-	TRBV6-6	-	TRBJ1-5	CAVGSNQPQHF	TGTGCCGTGGGGAGCAATCAGCCCCAGCATTTT